The next 17 T cell receptor beta chains were all read from a single sample in a study of graft-versus-host responses after intestinal transplantation. Sequenced by immunoSEQ multiplex PCR; TCRdb stores in-frame clones only, minus some. The sample includes a few thousand clones, about 85% of them seen just once. Tissue from the graft was processed to free its intraepithelial and lamina propria lymphocytes. The sample was ileum tissue, taken 156 days after intestinal transplant. The receptor set was obtained from a human patient who received an intestinal transplant, so some T cells may come from the graft donor.

The chain carries TRBV30 and TRBJ1-3; no clear D gene. Trimming cost V 0 bases and J 0 bases, with 3 bases left between them. The CDR3 extends over 13 amino acids. CDR1 is GTSNPN, CDR2 SVGIG, per germline (reference sequence). The CDR3 loop is CAWSVGSGNTIYF. The CDR3 DNA sequence: TGTGCCTGGAGTGTAGGCTCTGGAAACACCATATATTTT.

This chain uses TRBV27 with TRBJ2-7; TRBD2 might be the D (5 bases). The V and J ends lost 7 bases and 4 bases respectively, with 20 bases between them. The CDR3 has 15 residues. CDR1 is MNHEY and CDR2 is SMNVEV in the germline V gene (reference sequence). The CDR3, as DNA: TGTGCCAGCAATCGGCATGATGGCGGGTCGTACGAGCAGTACTTC. It encodes CASNRHDGGSYEQYF.

The CDR3 DNA reads TGTGCCACCAGCAGAGCTATTATGCAGGGAGTCTCGCACGAGCAGTACTTC. Its protein is CATSRAIMQGVSHEQYF. The chain uses TRBV15 and TRBJ2-7; TRBD1 or TRBD2 may be the D gene (5 bases each). There are 17 residues in the CDR3. V lost 1 base and J lost 5, with 21 bases in between. Germline assignment: CDR1 LNHNV and CDR2 YYDKDF (reference sequence).

The chain uses TRBV9 and TRBJ2-7; D might be TRBD2 (7 bases). V dropped 0 bases and J dropped 5 bases, with 12 bases sitting between them. This CDR3 spans 14 amino acids. Germline CDR1 SGDLS, CDR2 YYNGEE. CDR3 sequence reads: CASSVGGGLNEQYF. For the CDR3, the DNA is TGTGCCAGCAGCGTAGGGGGGGGCCTGAACGAGCAGTACTTC.

The rearrangement uses TRBV7-9 and TRBJ2-5; 10 bases are shared with TRBD1. The CDR3 totals 16 residues. The V gene's germline CDR1 is SEHNR and CDR2 FQNEAQ (reference sequence). J was trimmed by 1 base and V by 4 bases; bases with no gene match: 6. CDR3 nucleotides: TGTGCCAGCAGCTCGAGGACAGGGGGGATCCAAGAGACCCAGTACTTC. It specifies CASSSRTGGIQETQYF.

There are a few counts of this clone. The chain employs TRBV4-3 and TRBJ2-2; D unresolved. CDR1 is LGHNA, CDR2 YSLEER, per germline. The CDR3 contains 11 residues. V dropped 1 base and J dropped 6 bases, with 0 bases sitting between them. The CDR3 DNA reads TGCGCCAGCAGCCAAGCCGGGGAGCTGTTTTTT. Protein product: CASSQAGELFF.

This rearrangement joins TRBV29-1 to TRBJ1-2; 8 bases align to TRBD1. CDR1 and CDR2 from the germline V gene are SQVTM and ANQGSEA. The CDR3 spans 15 residues. V was clipped by 2 bases and J by 3 bases; unmatched bases: 8. The CDR3 loop reads CSVELDRASYYGYTF. The CDR3 nucleotides read TGCAGCGTTGAACTGGACAGGGCCTCCTACTATGGCTACACCTTC.

This chain connects TRBV10-3 to TRBJ2-5; 10 positions agree with TRBD2. TRBJ2-7 explains the end of the DNA better; the J call may be wrong. In germline, CDR1 is ENHRY, CDR2 SYGVKD. The CDR3 runs to 14 residues. CDR3 protein: CAISGTSGSYEQYF. The CDR3 nucleotides read TGTGCCATCAGTGGGACTAGCGGCTCCTACGAGCAGTACTTC.

This clone turned up a few times. The V gene is TRBV19, the J gene TRBJ2-2, with D possibly matching TRBD1 (6 bases). This CDR3 spans 15 amino acids. The germline V gene encodes CDR1 LNHDA and CDR2 SQIVND (reference sequence). V lost 1 base, J lost 5 bases, and 11 bases lay in between. CDR3 residues: CASSIVGRGTGELFF. The CDR3 DNA reads TGTGCCAGTAGTATAGTTGGCAGGGGAACCGGGGAGCTGTTTTTT.

This clone was counted a single time. V and J are TRBV7-8 and TRBJ1-4, with D perhaps matching TRBD1 (5 bases). Germline CDR1 SGHVS, CDR2 FQNEAQ. The CDR3 has 19 amino acids. V lost 1 base, J lost 1 base, and 19 bases lay in between. CDR3 DNA: TGTGCCAGCAGCTTAGGGGCCTCCGGGGCAGCTTTAACTAATGAAAAACTGTTTTTT. Translating gives CASSLGASGAALTNEKLFF.

This rearrangement joins TRBV11-2 to TRBJ2-1; D gene ambiguous. V was trimmed by 1 base and J by 0 bases, leaving 13 bases between them. The CDR3 is 17 amino acids. Germline CDR1 is SGHAT and CDR2 is FQNNGV. CDR3 sequence reads: CASSLVIALGSYNEQFF. In DNA form, the CDR3 reads TGTGCCAGCAGCTTAGTCATAGCACTCGGCTCCTACAATGAGCAGTTCTTC.

The gene calls are TRBV4-1 and TRBJ1-4; TRBD1 is a possible D gene (6 bases). CDR3 size: 19 residues. V shed 0 bases and J shed 4 bases, with 21 bases lying between them. The germline V gene has CDR1 MGHRA and CDR2 YSYEKL. The CDR3, as DNA: TGCGCCAGCAGCCAAGATAGCGGGGGGCGAAGAGGATTTAATGAAAAACTGTTTTTT. It codes for CASSQDSGGRRGFNEKLFF.

The CDR3 DNA sequence: TGTGCCGCTAGTGGCGGGACTGGCTCCTACAATGAGCAGTTCTTC. Translation: CAASGGTGSYNEQFF. The rearrangement uses TRBV19 and TRBJ2-1; possible D gene TRBD2, 6 bases. Germline V gene data show CDR1 as LNHDA and CDR2 as SQIVND (reference sequence). Between the trimmed V and J ends, which lost 11 bases and 0 bases, there was a span of 17 bases. The CDR3 loop spans 15 amino acids. Filled out from reference TRBV19 and TRBJ2-1, the complete variable domain reads DGGITQSPKYLFRKEGQNVTLSCEQNLNHDAMYWYRQDPGQGLRLIYYSQIVNDFQKGDIAEGYSVSREKKESFPLTVTSAQKNPTAFYLCAASGGTGSYNEQFFGPGTRLTVL.

This clone was detected once. The rearrangement joins TRBV6-5 to TRBJ2-4; 8 positions agree with TRBD2. CDR3 size: 13 residues. In germline, CDR1 is MNHEY, CDR2 SVGAGI. With 0 bases clipped from V and 8 bases from J, the junction kept 0 bases outside the gene matches. This CDR3 is CASSYSREDIQYF. In DNA, the CDR3 is TGTGCCAGCAGTTACTCGCGGGAGGACATTCAGTACTTC.

The chain joins TRBV27 to TRBJ2-1; no firm D call. V was clipped by 3 bases and J by 3 bases, with 12 bases between them. CDR1 MNHEY and CDR2 SMNVEV come from the germline V gene (reference sequence). The CDR3 has 15 residues. The CDR3 sequence is CASSFGGYLYNEQFF. DNA for the CDR3: TGTGCCAGCAGTTTCGGCGGATACCTCTACAATGAGCAGTTCTTC.

The sample holds one count of this clone. The rearrangement uses TRBV4-1 and TRBJ2-3; D remains ambiguous. Germline lookup yields CDR1 MGHRA and CDR2 YSYEKL. The CDR3 runs to 12 residues. Trimming took 4 bases from V and 5 from J, leaving 7 bases between them. The CDR3 spells CASSPFGDTQYF. In nucleotides, the CDR3 is TGCGCCAGCAGCCCCTTCGGAGATACGCAGTATTTT.

This clone was detected only a few times. The chain employs TRBV19 and TRBJ2-3, with TRBD2 matching 11 bases. Per germline, CDR1 LNHDA and CDR2 SQIVND (reference sequence). The V segment lost 1 base and the J segment 2 bases; nucleotides outside the gene matches: 2. The CDR3 is made up of 16 amino acids. CDR3 residues: CASSIGLAGLTDTQYF. The CDR3 coding sequence is TGTGCCAGTAGTATAGGACTAGCGGGGCTCACAGATACGCAGTATTTT.